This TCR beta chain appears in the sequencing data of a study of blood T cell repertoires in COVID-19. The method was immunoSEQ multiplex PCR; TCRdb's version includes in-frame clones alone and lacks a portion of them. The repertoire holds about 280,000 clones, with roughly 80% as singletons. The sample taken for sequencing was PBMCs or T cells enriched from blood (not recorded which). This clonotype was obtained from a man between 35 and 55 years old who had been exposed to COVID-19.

The CDR3 protein is CASSSTGTGVADTQYF. The CDR3 DNA follows: TGCGCCAGCAGCTCGACCGGGACAGGTGTTGCAGATACGCAGTATTTT. J is TRBJ2-3 and V is TRBV5-1, with TRBD1 identical over 8 bases. Germline V gene sequence: CDR1 SGHRS, CDR2 YFSETQ. This CDR3 contains 16 residues. Losses at the gene ends were 3 bases for V and 4 bases for J; bases not matched to a gene: 10.